This TCR beta chain was obtained from a study of shared clonotypes between healthy human individuals. Study results and caveats: The genetic and exposure-history diversity represented was limited by few donors.

Profiling relied on immunoSEQ multiplex PCR, and the TCRdb table lists in-frame clones only, not all of them. The table shows roughly 2.2 million clones, with 80% to 95% occurring only once. Memory CD4+ cells were the fraction left after CD45RA+ naive selection. Germline values: CDR1 SGHNT, CDR2 YYREEE (reference sequence). This CDR3 has 14 amino acids. Details on this clone: Its target is unknown. Mismatch with germline at one junction end may stem from a read error. Different DNA sequences within this sample yield the same CDR3.

The sequencing sample was made of naive CD4+ T cells from PBMCs. The subset is: CD45RA+ positively selected. The chain uses TRBV5-4 and TRBJ2-5; D assignment may be TRBD1 or TRBD2 (6 bases each). This TCR derives from a man aged 18-30 years in good health. Some clones in this sample may be carry-over from other donors' samples. The chain's CDR3 is CASSPQGGLETQYF. In DNA, the CDR3 is TGTGCCAGCAGCCCACAGGGAGGCCTCGAGACTCAGTACTTC.